Given below is one TCR beta chain in context. The antigen is undetermined. The data belong to a study of somatic mutations in cytotoxic T cells in rheumatoid arthritis. Study in general: Selected T-cell populations stained with V beta antibodies were isolated by flow sorting to nearly 100% purity; these included V beta1+ cells subjected to TCRB sequencing.

The assay was immunoSEQ multiplex PCR, and TCRdb's table has in-frame clones only and misses some. The table lists thousands of clones, roughly 70% of them singletons. The germline V gene encodes CDR1 SNHLY and CDR2 FYNNEI. This CDR3 has 16 amino acids. The V segment lost 6 bases and the J segment 4 bases; nucleotides outside the gene matches: 10. Whole-study results and caveats: CD8+ T cells showed clonality that did not differ significantly between patients with rheumatoid arthritis and age-matched healthy controls. CD8+ clonality rose with age in rheumatoid arthritis patients, unlike in healthy controls.

Sequencing was carried out using CD8+ T cells sorted from blood. The J gene is TRBJ1-5, the V gene TRBV2, with 9 bases fitting TRBD1. The clonotype comes from a man between 40 and 49 years old in good health. The CDR3 loop is CASRDPGQGGNQPQHF. The DNA for the CDR3 is TGTGCCAGCAGGGACCCGGGACAGGGTGGAAATCAGCCCCAGCATTTT.